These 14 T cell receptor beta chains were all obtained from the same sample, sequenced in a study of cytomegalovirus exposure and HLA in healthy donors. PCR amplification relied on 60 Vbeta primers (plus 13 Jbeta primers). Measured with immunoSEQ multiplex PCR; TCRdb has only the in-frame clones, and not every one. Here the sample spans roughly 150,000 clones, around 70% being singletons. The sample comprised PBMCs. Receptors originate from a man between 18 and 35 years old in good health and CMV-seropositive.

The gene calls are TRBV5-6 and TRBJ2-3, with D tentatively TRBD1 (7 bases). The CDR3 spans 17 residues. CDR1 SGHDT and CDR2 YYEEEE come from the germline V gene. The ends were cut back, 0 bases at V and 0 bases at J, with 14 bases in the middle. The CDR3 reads CASSLGPTGTSTDTQYF. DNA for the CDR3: TGTGCCAGCAGCTTGGGCCCGACAGGGACTAGCACAGATACGCAGTATTTT.

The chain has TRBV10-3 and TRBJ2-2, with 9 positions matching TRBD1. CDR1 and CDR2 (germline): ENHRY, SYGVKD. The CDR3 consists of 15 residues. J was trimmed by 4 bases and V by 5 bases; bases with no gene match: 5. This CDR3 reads CAISWDREGTGELFF. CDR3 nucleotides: TGTGCCATCAGTTGGGACAGGGAGGGCACCGGGGAGCTGTTTTTT.

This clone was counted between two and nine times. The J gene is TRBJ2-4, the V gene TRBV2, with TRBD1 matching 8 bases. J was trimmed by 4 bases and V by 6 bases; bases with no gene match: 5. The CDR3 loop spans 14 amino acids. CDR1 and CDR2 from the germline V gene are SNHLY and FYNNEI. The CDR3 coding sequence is TGTGCCAGCAGGGAGGGGACAGGTAAAAACATTCAGTACTTC. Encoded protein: CASREGTGKNIQYF.

CDR3 loop: CAWSTQGAAKPQHF. DNA for the CDR3: TGTGCCTGGAGCACACAGGGGGCAGCGAAGCCCCAGCATTTT. V usage is TRBV30 and J usage is TRBJ1-5; 9 bases fit TRBD1. Germline assignment: CDR1 GTSNPN and CDR2 SVGIG (reference sequence). With 3 bases clipped from V and 8 bases from J, the junction kept 8 bases outside the gene matches. The CDR3 is 14 amino acids.

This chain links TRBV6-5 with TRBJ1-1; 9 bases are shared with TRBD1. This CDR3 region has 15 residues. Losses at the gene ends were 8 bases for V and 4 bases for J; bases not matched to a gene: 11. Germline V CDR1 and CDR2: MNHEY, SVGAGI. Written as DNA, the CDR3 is TGTGCCAGCGCCCGTTCTAGGGACAGGGTCACTGAAGCTTTCTTT. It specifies CASARSRDRVTEAFF.

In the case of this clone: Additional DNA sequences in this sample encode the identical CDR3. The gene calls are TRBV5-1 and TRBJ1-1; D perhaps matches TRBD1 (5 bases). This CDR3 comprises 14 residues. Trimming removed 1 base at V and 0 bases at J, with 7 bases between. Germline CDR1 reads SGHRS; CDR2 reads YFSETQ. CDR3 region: CASSLQGVNTEAFF. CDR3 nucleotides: TGCGCCAGCAGCTTGCAGGGTGTGAACACTGAAGCTTTCTTT.

DNA of the CDR3: TGTGCCAGCAGCCCCGCCCCAGGGGCCTACGAGCAGTACGTC. Residues: CASSPAPGAYEQYV. V usage is TRBV7-2 and J usage is TRBJ2-7, with a weak D call TRBD1 (6 bases). The CDR3 loop spans 14 amino acids. CDR1 is SGHTA and CDR2 is FQGNSA in the germline V gene. V was clipped by 5 bases and J by 2 bases, with 13 bases between them.

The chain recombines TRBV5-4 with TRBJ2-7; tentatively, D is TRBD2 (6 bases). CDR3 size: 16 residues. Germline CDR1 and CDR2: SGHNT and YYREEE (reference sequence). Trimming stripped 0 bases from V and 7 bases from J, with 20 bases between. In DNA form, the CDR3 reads TGTGCCAGCAGCTTGGCCCCGGGGGAGTGGAATGTGGAGCAGTACGTC. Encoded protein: CASSLAPGEWNVEQYV.

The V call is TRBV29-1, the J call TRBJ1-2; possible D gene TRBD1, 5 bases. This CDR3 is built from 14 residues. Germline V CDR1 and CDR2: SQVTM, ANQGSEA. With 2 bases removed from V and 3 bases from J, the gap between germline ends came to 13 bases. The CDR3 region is CSVEPSGFYYGYTF. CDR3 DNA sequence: TGCAGCGTTGAACCCTCAGGGTTTTACTATGGCTACACCTTC.

For the CDR3, the DNA is TGTGCCAGCAGCTCCCGGGGGGGAACTAATCCCCCCGGGGAGCTGTTTTTT. This sequence encodes CASSSRGGTNPPGELFF. This chain connects TRBV7-3 to TRBJ2-2; 8 bases agree with TRBD2. V lost 4 bases, J lost 6 bases, and 13 bases stayed unmatched. Germline-derived CDR1 and CDR2 are SGHTA and FQGTGA. The CDR3 extends over 17 amino acids.

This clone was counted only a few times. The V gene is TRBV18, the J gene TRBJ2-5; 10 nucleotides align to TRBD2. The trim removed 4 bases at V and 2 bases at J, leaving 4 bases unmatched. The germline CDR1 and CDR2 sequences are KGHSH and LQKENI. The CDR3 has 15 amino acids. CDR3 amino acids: CASSLSTSGQETQYF. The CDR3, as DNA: TGTGCCAGCTCACTTTCGACTAGCGGGCAAGAGACCCAGTACTTC.

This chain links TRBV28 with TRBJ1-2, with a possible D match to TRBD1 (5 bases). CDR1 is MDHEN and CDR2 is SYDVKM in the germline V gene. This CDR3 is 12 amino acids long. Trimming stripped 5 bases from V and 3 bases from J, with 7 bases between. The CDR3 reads CASSGGDYGYTF. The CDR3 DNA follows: TGTGCCAGCAGTGGGGGGGACTATGGCTACACCTTC.

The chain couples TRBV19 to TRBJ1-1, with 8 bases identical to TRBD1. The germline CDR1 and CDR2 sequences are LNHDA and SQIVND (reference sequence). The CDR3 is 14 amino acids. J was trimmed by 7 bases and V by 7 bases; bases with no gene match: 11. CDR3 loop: CASNPDRGSFEAFF. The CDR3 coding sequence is TGTGCCAGTAACCCCGACAGGGGCAGTTTTGAAGCTTTCTTT.

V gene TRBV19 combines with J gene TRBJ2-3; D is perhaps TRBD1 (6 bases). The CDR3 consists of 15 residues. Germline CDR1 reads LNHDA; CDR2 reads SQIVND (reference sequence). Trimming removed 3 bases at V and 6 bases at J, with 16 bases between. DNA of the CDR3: TGTGCCAGTAGTATGAGGGGGAAGGGTGTTGATACGCAGTATTTT. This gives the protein CASSMRGKGVDTQYF.